One and the same sample provided the 19 T cell receptor beta chains below, sequenced in a study of cytotoxic CD8 clonotypes in ibrutinib-treated CLL. Clones were read by immunoSEQ multiplex PCR, and TCRdb kept only the in-frame ones, dropping some. The sample lists about 200,000 clones, approximately 79% seen once, with over 9.5% in the top ten. Specimen: PBMCs, collected after 12 months of ibrutinib treatment. Receptors originate from a human donor with chronic lymphocytic leukemia.

The chain combines TRBV12-5 with TRBJ1-1, with D uncertain. This CDR3 is 10 amino acids long. Trimming cost V 5 bases and J 11 bases, with 9 bases left between them. Germline V gives CDR1 LGHNT, CDR2 FRNRAP. CDR3 protein: CASGQDVAFF. Written as DNA, the CDR3 is TGTGCTAGTGGTCAGGATGTCGCTTTCTTT. Looking up the rest from reference TRBV12-5 and TRBJ1-1 gives the full variable domain: DARVTQTPRHKVTEMGQEVTMRCQPILGHNTVFWYRQTMMQGLELLAYFRNRAPLDDSGMPKDRFSAEMPDATLATLKIQPSEPRDSAVYFCASGQDVAFFGQGTRLTVV.

V and J are TRBV5-6 and TRBJ2-4; D unclear. Trimming removed 4 bases from V and 0 bases from J, with 8 bases in between. This CDR3 comprises 14 residues. Germline loops: CDR1 SGHDT, CDR2 YYEEEE. CDR3 nucleotide sequence: TGTGCCAGCAGCAACACCCTAGCCAAAAACATTCAGTACTTC. Amino acids: CASSNTLAKNIQYF.

This clone was seen a single time. This sequence joins TRBV28 and TRBJ2-7; D uncertain. Germline-derived CDR1 and CDR2 are MDHEN and SYDVKM. The V end lost 1 base, the J end lost 2 bases, and 12 bases lay between the germline ends. The length of the CDR3 is 15 residues. The DNA for the CDR3 is TGTGCCAGCAGTTTATTCCTGCCAGGAACCTACGAGCAGTACTTC. Translated: CASSLFLPGTYEQYF.

This chain's CDR3 is CASSPYRGPNEKLFF. The CDR3 bases are TGTGCCAGCTCACCATATCGGGGACCTAATGAAAAACTGTTTTTT. The rearrangement links TRBV18 to TRBJ1-4, with a weak D call TRBD1 (5 bases). The V gene lost 2 bases and the J gene lost 3 bases, with 10 bases spanning the gap. The CDR3 length is 15 residues. Germline V gene lookup returns CDR1 KGHSH and CDR2 LQKENI.

The chain recombines TRBV4-1 with TRBJ2-7, with 11 nucleotides matching TRBD2. The CDR3 length is 16 residues. Per germline, CDR1 MGHRA and CDR2 YSYEKL. V dropped 1 base and J dropped 6; count of bases not matched to a gene: 8. CDR3 protein: CASSQVPLAGGSEQYF. The CDR3 nucleotides read TGCGCCAGCAGCCAAGTGCCGCTAGCGGGGGGAAGCGAGCAGTACTTC.

The V call is TRBV28, the J call TRBJ2-3; D is uncertain. The V and J ends lost 6 bases and 5 bases respectively, with 9 bases between them. Germline lookup yields CDR1 MDHEN and CDR2 SYDVKM. This CDR3 has 12 residues. This CDR3 is CASSPPVDTQYF. In DNA, the CDR3 is TGTGCCAGCAGCCCACCTGTAGATACGCAGTATTTT.

The chain is built from TRBV27 and TRBJ2-7, with 8 nucleotides matching TRBD2. From germline, CDR1 is MNHEY and CDR2 SMNVEV (reference sequence). J gave up 3 bases and V 5 bases, and 12 bases lay outside the gene matches. CDR3 length: 16 residues. This chain's CDR3 is CASSTAGVRFFYEQYF. The CDR3 region has the DNA TGTGCCAGCAGTACAGCGGGGGTACGGTTTTTCTACGAGCAGTACTTC.

The chain has TRBV5-1 and TRBJ2-5, with 11 bases lining up with TRBD2. Germline-derived CDR1 and CDR2 are SGHRS and YFSETQ. The V gene end was trimmed by 4 bases and the J gene end by 1 base; junction bases not matched to a gene: 6. This CDR3 region has 16 residues. The CDR3 protein is CASSRLAGGPQETQYF. The CDR3 DNA sequence: TGCGCCAGCAGCAGGTTAGCGGGGGGGCCCCAAGAGACCCAGTACTTC.

CDR3 amino acids: CAWGLAGGRLGDTQYF. The CDR3 bases are TGTGCCTGGGGACTAGCGGGGGGCCGCCTTGGAGATACGCAGTATTTT. The rearrangement links TRBV30 to TRBJ2-3; TRBD2 aligns across 14 bases. Per germline, CDR1 GTSNPN and CDR2 SVGIG (reference sequence). The CDR3 sequence is 16 residues long. V trimming: 5 bases; J trimming: 5 bases; junction bases outside the gene matches: 9.

The rearrangement uses TRBV11-2 and TRBJ2-3, with 10 positions matching TRBD1. The CDR3 consists of 19 residues. Germline V gene lookup returns CDR1 SGHAT and CDR2 FQNNGV. Trimming removed 4 bases from V and 2 bases from J; junction bases left unmatched: 15. The CDR3 spells CASSSRWRSDRGYTDTQYF. In nucleotides, the CDR3 is TGTGCCAGCAGCTCACGCTGGCGTTCGGACAGGGGGTACACAGATACGCAGTATTTT.

The chain recombines TRBV9 with TRBJ2-3; 9 nucleotides agree with TRBD1. The CDR3 is 17 amino acids. V dropped 4 bases and J dropped 5; count of bases not matched to a gene: 14. CDR1 is SGDLS, CDR2 YYNGEE, per germline. CDR3 DNA: TGTGCCAGCAGCACCGCCTCCGGGACAGGGACTGGAGATACGCAGTATTTT. It codes for CASSTASGTGTGDTQYF.

The chain has TRBV9 and TRBJ1-2; 7 nucleotides match TRBD1. Germline V gene lookup returns CDR1 SGDLS and CDR2 YYNGEE. The length of the CDR3 is 17 residues. V was clipped by 4 bases and J by 2 bases; unmatched bases: 14. Here the CDR3 reads CASSPWTGYEPNYGYTF. Here the CDR3 DNA reads TGTGCCAGCAGCCCCTGGACAGGCTACGAGCCCAACTATGGCTACACCTTC.

This clone was counted once. This may arise from a read error, as a much more abundant clone is one base away. This sample also contains other DNA sequences that code for the same CDR3. The chain uses TRBV4-1 and TRBJ2-7; 10 nucleotides agree with TRBD1. There are 15 residues in the CDR3. Germline V gene data show CDR1 as MGHRA and CDR2 as YSYEKL. V dropped 1 base and J dropped 2; count of bases not matched to a gene: 2. CDR3 loop: CASSQGTGGTYEQYF. CDR3 DNA: TGCGCCAGCAGCCAAGGGACAGGGGGTACCTACGAGCAGTACTTC.

This chain uses TRBV15 with TRBJ1-2; maybe TRBD1 (5 bases). Germline CDR1 and CDR2: LNHNV and YYDKDF (reference sequence). The CDR3 covers 14 residues. V dropped 4 bases and J dropped 4 bases, with 13 bases sitting between them. The CDR3, as DNA: TGTGCCACCAGCACCCGGGTTGGGGCCTATGGCTACACCTTC. Residues: CATSTRVGAYGYTF.

The V and J genes are TRBV2 and TRBJ2-3; 16 bases match TRBD2. V shed 5 bases and J 6 bases; nucleotides not matched to a gene: 14. This CDR3 has 19 amino acids. CDR1 is SNHLY, CDR2 FYNNEI, per germline. CDR3 sequence (DNA): TGTGCCAGCAGTCTTAGGGATGGGACTAGCGGGAGGGCCTGGGATACGCAGTATTTT. Translation: CASSLRDGTSGRAWDTQYF. Full variable domain (remainder filled in from reference TRBV2 and TRBJ2-3): EPEVTQTPSHQVTQMGQEVILRCVPISNHLYFYWYRQILGQKVEFLVSFYNNEISEKSEIFDDQFSVERPDGSNFTLKIRSTKLEDSAMYFCASSLRDGTSGRAWDTQYFGPGTRLTVL.

This clone was found a few times. J is TRBJ2-3 and V is TRBV30; TRBD1 matches 7 bases. This CDR3 contains 14 residues. Trimming removed 2 bases from V and 3 bases from J; junction bases left unmatched: 5. CDR1 is GTSNPN and CDR2 is SVGIG in the germline V gene (reference sequence). CDR3 in amino acids: CAWSTPQGTDTQYF. The CDR3 region has the DNA TGTGCCTGGAGTACGCCACAGGGGACAGATACGCAGTATTTT. Using reference TRBV30 and TRBJ2-3 for the parts outside the CDR3, the full variable domain is SQTIHQWPATLVQPVGSPLSLECTVEGTSNPNLYWYRQAAGRGLQLLFYSVGIGQISSEVPQNLSASRPQDRQFILSSKKLLLSDSGFYLCAWSTPQGTDTQYFGPGTRLTVL.

The chain uses TRBV5-1 and TRBJ2-1; 8 nucleotides match TRBD1. Germline-derived CDR1 and CDR2 are SGHRS and YFSETQ. The J segment lost 2 bases and the V segment lost 1 base, leaving 17 bases of the junction unmatched. The CDR3 consists of 20 residues. CDR3 region: CASSLRRPRGPYETYNEQFF. The CDR3 DNA reads TGCGCCAGCAGCTTGAGACGACCCAGGGGGCCCTATGAAACCTACAATGAGCAGTTCTTC.

This chain links TRBV18 with TRBJ2-2, with 9 bases fitting TRBD1. V was clipped by 6 bases and J by 1 base; unmatched bases: 0. This CDR3 is 14 amino acids long. Per the germline V gene, CDR1 is KGHSH and CDR2 is LQKENI. This chain's CDR3 is CASSGQGNTGELFF. Here the CDR3 DNA reads TGTGCCAGCTCGGGACAGGGGAACACCGGGGAGCTGTTTTTT.

V and J are TRBV9 and TRBJ1-2; 9 bases match TRBD1. Germline lookup yields CDR1 SGDLS and CDR2 YYNGEE. The CDR3 contains 16 residues. After removal of 4 bases from V and 4 bases from J, the junction contained 11 bases not matched to a gene. CDR3 amino acids: CASSPTGQGVAYGYTF. The CDR3 nucleotides read TGTGCCAGCAGCCCCACGGGACAGGGAGTTGCCTATGGCTACACCTTC. Full variable domain (missing parts from reference TRBV9 and TRBJ1-2): DSGVTQTPKHLITATGQRVTLRCSPRSGDLSVYWYQQSLDQGLQFLIQYYNGEERAKGNILERFSAQQFPDLHSELNLSSLELGDSALYFCASSPTGQGVAYGYTFGSGTRLTVV.